This entry lists 10 T cell receptor beta chains sequenced from one sample in a study of blood T cells in healthy people across ages. For the second PCR, which ran for about 6 to 11 cycles, a sample-barcoded 5' primer and a J-beta primer mix were used. TCRdb re-analysed the 5' RACE reads in MiXCR, keeping a single row per CDR3 protein. The sample yields about 680,000 distinct CDR3 sequences, 45% to 50% seen once. Specimen: blood. The receptors come from a woman aged 55 to 70 in good health.

The V call is TRBV24-1, the J call TRBJ2-3; D is ambiguous. CDR1 is KGHDR, CDR2 SFDVKD, per germline. The CDR3 sequence is 13 residues long. V dropped 7 bases and J dropped 1 base, with 8 bases sitting between them. In nucleotides, the CDR3 is TGTGCCACCAGCGACTCCCGCACAGATACGCAGTATTTT. Translation gives CATSDSRTDTQYF.

V is TRBV4-1 and J is TRBJ2-7; D unresolved. The CDR3 contains 16 residues. CDR1 and CDR2 from the germline V gene are MGHRA and YSYEKL. With 3 bases removed from V and 3 bases from J, the gap between germline ends came to 18 bases. The CDR3 DNA follows: TGCGCCAGCAGCCATGGCCGAACCGGACGGATCTACGAGCAGTACTTC. Translation: CASSHGRTGRIYEQYF.

The V and J genes are TRBV6-6 and TRBJ2-5; D may be TRBD1 (6 bases). V lost 0 bases and J 5 bases, leaving 13 bases between the germline ends. This CDR3 has 15 residues. Germline CDR1 is MNHNY and CDR2 is SVGAGI (reference sequence). CDR3 amino acids: CASSYSTGGRETQYF. In nucleotides, the CDR3 is TGTGCCAGCAGTTACTCGACAGGCGGTCGGGAGACCCAGTACTTC.

The chain has TRBV20-1 and TRBJ1-1; 7 nucleotides line up with TRBD1. Germline trimming cut 2 bases from V and 2 bases from J; bases unmatched to any gene: 8. The CDR3 extends over 15 amino acids. The germline gives CDR1 DFQATT, CDR2 SNEGSKA (reference sequence). Here the CDR3 DNA reads TGCAGTGCTAGAATCCCGACAGGGATAAACACTGAAGCTTTCTTT. Translation gives CSARIPTGINTEAFF.

Details on this clonotype: With a much larger clone just one base away, this may be a read error. The rearrangement uses TRBV9 and TRBJ2-5; D not certain. There are 13 residues in the CDR3. Germline V gene data show CDR1 as SGDLS and CDR2 as YYNGEE. Here the CDR3 DNA reads TGTGCCAGCAGCGTAGGGCGGCAAGAGGCCCAGTACTTC. It specifies CASSVGRQEAQYF.

In this sample, this clonotype turned up many times. The chain is built from TRBV20-1 and TRBJ2-1; D gene unclear. Germline V gene data show CDR1 as DFQATT and CDR2 as SNEGSKA (reference sequence). The CDR3 covers 12 residues. V lost 5 bases and J 8 bases, leaving 13 bases between the germline ends. CDR3 loop: CSAVVYRDEQFF. The CDR3 nucleotides are TGCAGTGCTGTAGTTTATCGCGATGAGCAGTTCTTC.

V and J are TRBV7-9 and TRBJ2-7, with D perhaps matching TRBD2 (5 bases). The J call is doubtful: the DNA matches TRBJ2-5 better. The CDR3 sequence is 15 residues long. Germline V CDR1 and CDR2: SEHNR, FQNEAQ (reference sequence). The CDR3 here is CASSRLEGRSETQYF. The CDR3 DNA reads TGTGCCAGCAGCCGGCTCGAGGGCCGATCGGAGACCCAGTACTTC.

This clonotype was detected only a few times. The V gene is TRBV27, the J gene TRBJ1-6; tentatively, D is TRBD1 (5 bases). The CDR3 covers 14 residues. Trimming removed 5 bases at V and 1 base at J, with 6 bases between. Germline CDR1 reads MNHEY; CDR2 reads SMNVEV (reference sequence). The CDR3, as DNA: TGTGCCAGCAGTCAGGGATCCTATAATTCACCCCTCCACTTT. As protein: CASSQGSYNSPLHF.

In this sample, this clonotype turned up a few times. V and J are TRBV2 and TRBJ2-1; 10 bases align to TRBD1. The germline CDR1 and CDR2 sequences are SNHLY and FYNNEI. The CDR3 is 14 amino acids. V lost 7 bases to trimming and J lost 5 bases; unmatched junction nucleotides: 5. CDR3 nucleotide sequence: TGTGCCAGCACATGGACAGGGGGGAACAATGAGCAGTTCTTC. Residues: CASTWTGGNNEQFF.

Concerning this clonotype itself: The junction and the germline gene differ at one end; a read error may be behind it. V and J are TRBV20-1 and TRBJ1-5; D may be TRBD1 (6 bases). The length of the CDR3 is 14 residues. Germline-derived CDR1 and CDR2 are DFQATT and SNEGSKA (reference sequence). The CDR3: CSAGTTYSNQPQHF. The CDR3 coding sequence is TGCAGTGCCGGGACAACCTATAGCAATCAGCCTCAGCATTTT.